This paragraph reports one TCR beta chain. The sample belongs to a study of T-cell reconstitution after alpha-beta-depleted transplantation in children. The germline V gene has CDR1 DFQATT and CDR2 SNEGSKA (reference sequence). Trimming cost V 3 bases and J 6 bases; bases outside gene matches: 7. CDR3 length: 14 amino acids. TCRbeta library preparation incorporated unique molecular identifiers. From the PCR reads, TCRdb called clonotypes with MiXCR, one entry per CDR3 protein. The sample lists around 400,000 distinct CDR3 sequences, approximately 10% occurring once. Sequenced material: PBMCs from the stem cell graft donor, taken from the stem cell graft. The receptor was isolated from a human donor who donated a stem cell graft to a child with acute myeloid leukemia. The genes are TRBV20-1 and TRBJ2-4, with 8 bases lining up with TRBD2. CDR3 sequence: CSASNGGDGNIQYF. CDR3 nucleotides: TGCAGTGCTAGTAACGGGGGGGACGGAAACATTCAGTACTTC.